This T cell receptor beta chain was identified in a study of cytomegalovirus exposure and HLA in healthy donors. Background on the study: The same platform was used for the 100 to 150 validation repertoires as for the roughly 730 first-cohort repertoires, as reported in a later analysis.

Here immunoSEQ multiplex PCR was the method, and the copy in TCRdb shows in-frame clones only, minus some. Among about 55,000 clones, 75% to 95% were seen once, and the ten largest hold less than 4%. General observations from the study: Investigators reported more than 150 TCR beta chains as tied to cytomegalovirus. Specificity for CMV antigens was confirmed in vitro for a few of the CMV-associated chains. According to a subsequent analysis, TCR clusters from the first cohort were inclined to appear together in the 90 to 150 validation repertoires.

Germline V CDR1 and CDR2: SGDLS, YYNGEE. The CDR3 has 16 residues. Trimming removed 3 bases at V and 6 bases at J, with 20 bases between. About this clone itself: Its antigen is unidentified.

V is TRBV9 and J is TRBJ2-3, with D tentatively TRBD1 (6 bases). This TCR derives from a man in his late teens or twenties in good health and CMV-seronegative. Sequenced material: PBMCs. The CDR3 region is CASSAHQVEQGDTQYF. The DNA of the CDR3 is TGTGCCAGCAGCGCCCACCAGGTGGAGCAGGGGGATACGCAGTATTTT.